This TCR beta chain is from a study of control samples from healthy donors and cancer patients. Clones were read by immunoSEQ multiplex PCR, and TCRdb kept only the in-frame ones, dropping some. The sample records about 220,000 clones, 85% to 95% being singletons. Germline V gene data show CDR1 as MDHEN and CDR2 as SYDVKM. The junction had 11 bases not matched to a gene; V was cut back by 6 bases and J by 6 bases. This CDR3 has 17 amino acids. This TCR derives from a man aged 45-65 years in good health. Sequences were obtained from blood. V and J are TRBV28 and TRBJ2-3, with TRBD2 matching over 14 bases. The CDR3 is CASSPGLAGGMGDTQYF. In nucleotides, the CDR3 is TGTGCCAGCAGCCCCGGACTAGCGGGGGGCATGGGGGATACGCAGTATTTT.